Listed below are T cell receptor beta chains from one sample, sequenced in a study of regulatory T cells in long-lasting Graves disease. MiXCR, run by TCRdb on the multiplex PCR reads, gives a single entry per CDR3 protein. Of 250,000 to 300,000 distinct CDR3 sequences in the sample, about 20% were seen once. The data were also submitted as part of a second study, on T cells in Graves' hyperthyroidism and ophthalmopathy.

Sequenced material: peripheral blood mononuclear cells (PBMCs), taken at new diagnosis, from a patient treated with antithyroid drugs. Receptors originate from a woman aged 25 to 45 with Graves disease. Both conserved end residues are trimmed from each CDR3. A D gene is named only where the DNA matches it firmly. Clone size is shown for a subset of rows, as once, few, many or a class of expanded clone.

D	V	size	J	CDR3
TRBD1	TRBV3-1	many	TRBJ1-2	ASSPGQKGYT
NA	TRBV6-1	many	TRBJ1-2	ASSEALTRSKYGYT
TRBD1	TRBV20-1	NA	TRBJ1-1	SARTGREAF
NA	TRBV29-1	many	TRBJ1-2	SVPVVSRYGYT
TRBD1	TRBV20-1	many	TRBJ1-5	SASSTGTGDYSNQPQH
NA	TRBV9	NA	TRBJ2-2	ASSAHYTGELF
NA	TRBV2	NA	TRBJ2-7	ASSDPRTNSDEQY
NA	TRBV6-9	few	TRBJ1-1	ASSYPGDMNTEAF
TRBD2	TRBV20-1	many	TRBJ2-3	SARMGGDTQY
TRBD1	TRBV7-6	NA	TRBJ2-5	ASSPQGTDQETQY
TRBD1	TRBV5-1	NA	TRBJ2-5	ASNSRGLETQY
TRBD1	TRBV5-6	many	TRBJ2-7	ASSFGTGSYEQY
NA	TRBV15	few	TRBJ2-7	ATSRGRLGGSYEQY
NA	TRBV19	many	TRBJ1-1	ASSSYTRTNTEAF
TRBD1	TRBV9	many	TRBJ2-3	ASTPNRGTDTQY
NA	TRBV7-9	NA	TRBJ2-5	ASTSGSSFGIQETQY
NA	TRBV3-1	many	TRBJ2-2	ASSRMKTNTGELF
NA	TRBV5-1	many	TRBJ2-7	ASRPSMRYEQY
NA	TRBV7-2	many	TRBJ1-6	ASSLPASPLH
TRBD1	TRBV11-2	many	TRBJ1-2	ASRPPGGGDYGYT